The clone carrying this TCR beta chain was counted ten times or more. The data are from a study of neurological immune-mediated disorders. Trimming shortened V by 3 bases and J by 4 bases, and 6 bases separated the two germline ends. The CDR3 totals 12 residues. CDR1 and CDR2 (germline): LGHDT, YNNKEL (reference sequence). From the 5' RACE reads, TCRdb called clonotypes with MiXCR, one entry per CDR3 protein. Of about 19,000 distinct CDR3 sequences in the sample, over 2.5% are singletons; the top ten hold less than 7%. V and J are TRBV3-1 and TRBJ2-5; D gene uncertain. This TCR was sampled from a woman younger than 35 with multiple sclerosis. The sample consisted of PBMCs. The CDR3 nucleotides are TGTGCCAGCAGCCAGCACCTAGAGACCCAGTACTTC. Translation gives CASSQHLETQYF.